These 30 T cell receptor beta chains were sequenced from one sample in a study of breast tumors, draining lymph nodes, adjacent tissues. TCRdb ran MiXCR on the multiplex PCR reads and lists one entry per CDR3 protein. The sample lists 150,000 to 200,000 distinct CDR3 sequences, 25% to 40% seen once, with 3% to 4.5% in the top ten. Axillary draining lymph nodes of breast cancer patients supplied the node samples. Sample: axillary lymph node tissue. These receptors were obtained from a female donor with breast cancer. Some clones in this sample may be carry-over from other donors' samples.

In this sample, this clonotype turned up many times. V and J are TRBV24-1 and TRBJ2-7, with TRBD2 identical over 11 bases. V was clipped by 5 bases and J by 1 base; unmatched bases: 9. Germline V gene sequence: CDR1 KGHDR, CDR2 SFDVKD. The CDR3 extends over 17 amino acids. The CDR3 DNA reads TGTGCCACCAGTGCCCTGGGACTAGCGGAATGGTCCTACGAGCAGTACTTC. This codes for CATSALGLAEWSYEQYF.

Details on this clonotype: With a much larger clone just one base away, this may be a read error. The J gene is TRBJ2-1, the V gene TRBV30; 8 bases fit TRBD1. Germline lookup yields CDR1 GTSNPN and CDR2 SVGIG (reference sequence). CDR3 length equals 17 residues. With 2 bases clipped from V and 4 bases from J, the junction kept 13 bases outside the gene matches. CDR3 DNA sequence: TGTGCCTGGAGTCCACCGGCCGGCAGGGGGCCTTACAATGAGCAGTTCTTC. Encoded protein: CAWSPPAGRGPYNEQFF.

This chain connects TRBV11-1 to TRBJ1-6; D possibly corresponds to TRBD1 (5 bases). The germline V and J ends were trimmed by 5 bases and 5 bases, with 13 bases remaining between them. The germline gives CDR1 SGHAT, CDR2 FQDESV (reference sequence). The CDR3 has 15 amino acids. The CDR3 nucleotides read TGTGCCAGCAGCCCTCCGGGACGCCATAATTCACCCCTCCACTTT. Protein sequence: CASSPPGRHNSPLHF.

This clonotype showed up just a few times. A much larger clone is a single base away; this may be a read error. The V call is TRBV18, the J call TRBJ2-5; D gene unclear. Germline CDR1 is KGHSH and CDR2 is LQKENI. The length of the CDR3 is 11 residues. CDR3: CASSQQETQHF. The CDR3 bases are TGTGCCAGCTCACAGCAAGAGACCCAGCACTTC.

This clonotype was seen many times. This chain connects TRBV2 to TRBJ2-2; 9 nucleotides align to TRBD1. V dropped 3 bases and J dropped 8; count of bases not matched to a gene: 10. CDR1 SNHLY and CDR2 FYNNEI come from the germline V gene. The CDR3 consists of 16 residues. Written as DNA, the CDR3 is TGTGCCAGCAGTGATCCGAAACCGGGACAGGGTGGGGAGCTGTTTTTT. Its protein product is CASSDPKPGQGGELFF.

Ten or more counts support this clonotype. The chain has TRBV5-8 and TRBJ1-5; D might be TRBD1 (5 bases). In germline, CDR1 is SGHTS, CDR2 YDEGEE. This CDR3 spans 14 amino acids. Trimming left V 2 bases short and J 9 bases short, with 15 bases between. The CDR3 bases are TGTGCCAGCAGCTTTGGGGCAGATTATCGGCCCCAGCATTTT. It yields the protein CASSFGADYRPQHF.

CDR3 DNA: TGCAGCGTTGGGGGGGGGACAGGGTTCTATGGCTACACCTTC. Translating gives CSVGGGTGFYGYTF. The chain joins TRBV29-1 to TRBJ1-2; TRBD1 matches 9 bases. The CDR3 covers 14 residues. The V segment lost 4 bases and the J segment 4 bases; nucleotides outside the gene matches: 7. Germline V CDR1 and CDR2: SQVTM, ANQGSEA.

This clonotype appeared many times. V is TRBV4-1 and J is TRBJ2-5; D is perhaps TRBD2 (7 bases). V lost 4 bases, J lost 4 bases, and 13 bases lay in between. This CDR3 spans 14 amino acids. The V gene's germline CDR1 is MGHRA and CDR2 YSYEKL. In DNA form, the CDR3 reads TGCGCCAGCAGCCTCTCAGGGGAGGGAGAGACCCAGTACTTC. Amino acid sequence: CASSLSGEGETQYF.

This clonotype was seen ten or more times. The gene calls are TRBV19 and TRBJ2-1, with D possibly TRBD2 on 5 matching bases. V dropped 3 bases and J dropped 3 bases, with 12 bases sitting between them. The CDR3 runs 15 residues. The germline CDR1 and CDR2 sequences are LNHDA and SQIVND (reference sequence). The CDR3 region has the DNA TGTGCCAGTAGTATGGCCAGCGGAAGCTACAATGAGCAGTTCTTC. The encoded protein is CASSMASGSYNEQFF.

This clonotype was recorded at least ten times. CDR3 bases: TGTGCCAGCAGCTTACCGGAGGGACTACACAATGAGCAGTTCTTC. It yields the protein CASSLPEGLHNEQFF. This sequence joins TRBV7-2 and TRBJ2-1; 7 bases are shared with TRBD2. This CDR3 comprises 15 residues. V lost 2 bases, J lost 5 bases, and 6 bases stayed unmatched. Germline V gives CDR1 SGHTA, CDR2 FQGNSA. The whole variable domain, filled in from reference TRBV7-2 and TRBJ2-1, reads GAGVSQSPSNKVTEKGKDVELRCDPISGHTALYWYRQSLGQGLEFLIYFQGNSAPDKSGLPSDRFSAERTGGSVSTLTIQRTQQEDSAVYLCASSLPEGLHNEQFFGPGTRLTVL.

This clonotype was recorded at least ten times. CDR3 DNA sequence: TGTGCCAGCAGTTCGCGACCGGACTACGAGCAGTACTTC. This codes for CASSSRPDYEQYF. The chain links TRBV12-3 or TRBV12-4 to TRBJ2-7; D unresolved. The CDR3 contains 13 residues. V dropped 4 bases and J dropped 3 bases, with 10 bases sitting between them.

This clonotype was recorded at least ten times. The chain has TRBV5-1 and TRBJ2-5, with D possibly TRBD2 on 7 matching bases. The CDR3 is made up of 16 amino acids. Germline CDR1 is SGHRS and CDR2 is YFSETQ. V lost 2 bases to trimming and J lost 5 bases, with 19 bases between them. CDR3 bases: TGCGCCAGCAGCTTCGGGGGGCCCGCTTTGGGTGAGACCCAGTACTTC. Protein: CASSFGGPALGETQYF.

For the CDR3, the DNA is TGTGCCAGCAGCCAACAGCTTGGTAGCGGGGAGCTGTTTTTT. Protein: CASSQQLGSGELFF. The rearrangement links TRBV7-9 to TRBJ2-2; D call uncertain. The CDR3 runs to 14 residues. Germline V gives CDR1 SEHNR, CDR2 FQNEAQ (reference sequence). V was shortened by 5 bases and J by 7 bases, with 14 bases between the two germline ends.

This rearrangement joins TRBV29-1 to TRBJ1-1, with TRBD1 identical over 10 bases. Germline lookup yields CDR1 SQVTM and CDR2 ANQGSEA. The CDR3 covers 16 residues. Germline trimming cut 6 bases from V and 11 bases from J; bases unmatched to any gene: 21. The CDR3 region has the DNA TGCAGCGTATTTTCCGGGACCGGGACAGGGGAAGTGAAGGCTTTCTTT. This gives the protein CSVFSGTGTGEVKAFF.

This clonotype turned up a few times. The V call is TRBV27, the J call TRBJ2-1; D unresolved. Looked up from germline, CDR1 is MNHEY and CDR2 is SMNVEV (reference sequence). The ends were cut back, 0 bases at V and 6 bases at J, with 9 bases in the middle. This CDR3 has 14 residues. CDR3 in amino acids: CASSLSVRINEQFF. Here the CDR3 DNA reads TGTGCCAGCAGTTTATCCGTACGGATCAATGAGCAGTTCTTC.

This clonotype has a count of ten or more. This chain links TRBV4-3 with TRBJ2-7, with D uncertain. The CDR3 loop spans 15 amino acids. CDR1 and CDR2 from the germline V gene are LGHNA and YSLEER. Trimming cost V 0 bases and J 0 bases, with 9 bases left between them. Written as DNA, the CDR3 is TGCGCCAGCAGCCAAGACAGCTCCTTCTCCTACGAGCAGTACTTC. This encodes CASSQDSSFSYEQYF.

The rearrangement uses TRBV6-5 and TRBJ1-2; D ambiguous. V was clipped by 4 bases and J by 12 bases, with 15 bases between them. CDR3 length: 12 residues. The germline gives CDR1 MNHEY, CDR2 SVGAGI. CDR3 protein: CASSSWSSGNTF. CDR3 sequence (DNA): TGTGCCAGCAGTTCGTGGAGCTCTGGAAACACCTTC.

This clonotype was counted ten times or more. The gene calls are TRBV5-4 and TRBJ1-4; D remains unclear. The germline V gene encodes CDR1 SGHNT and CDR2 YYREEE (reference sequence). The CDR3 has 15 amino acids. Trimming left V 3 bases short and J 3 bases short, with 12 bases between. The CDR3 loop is CASSSKLDPNEKLFF. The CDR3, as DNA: TGTGCCAGCAGCTCCAAACTAGACCCTAATGAAAAACTGTTTTTT.

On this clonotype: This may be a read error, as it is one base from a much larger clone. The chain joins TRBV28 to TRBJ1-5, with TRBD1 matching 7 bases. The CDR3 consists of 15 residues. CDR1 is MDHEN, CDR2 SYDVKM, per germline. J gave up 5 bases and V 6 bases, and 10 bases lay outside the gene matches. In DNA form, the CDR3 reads TGTGCCAGCAGCCGGATAGGGGGCGCCGATCAGCCCCAGCATTTT. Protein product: CASSRIGGADQPQHF. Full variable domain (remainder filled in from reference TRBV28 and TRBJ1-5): DVKVTQSSRYLVKRTGEKVFLECVQDMDHENMFWYRQDPGLGLRLIYFSYDVKMKEKGDIPEGYSVSREKKERFSLILESASTNQTSMYLCASSRIGGADQPQHFGDGTRLSIL.

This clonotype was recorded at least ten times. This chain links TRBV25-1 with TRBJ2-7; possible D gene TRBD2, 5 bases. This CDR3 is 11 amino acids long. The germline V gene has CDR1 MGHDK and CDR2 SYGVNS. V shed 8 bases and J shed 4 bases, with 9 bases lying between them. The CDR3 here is CASRGGYEQYF. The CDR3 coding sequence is TGTGCCAGCCGAGGAGGTTACGAGCAGTACTTC.

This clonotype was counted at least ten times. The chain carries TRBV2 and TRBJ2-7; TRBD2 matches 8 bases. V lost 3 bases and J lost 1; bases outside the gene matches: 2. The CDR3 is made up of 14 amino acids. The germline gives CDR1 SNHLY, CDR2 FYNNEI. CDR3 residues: CASSDTSGSYEQYF. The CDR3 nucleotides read TGTGCCAGCAGTGATACTAGCGGATCCTACGAGCAGTACTTC.

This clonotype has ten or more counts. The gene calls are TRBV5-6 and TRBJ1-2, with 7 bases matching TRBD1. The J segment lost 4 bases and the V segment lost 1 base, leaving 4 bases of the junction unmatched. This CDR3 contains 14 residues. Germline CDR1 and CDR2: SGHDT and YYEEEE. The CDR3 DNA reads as TGTGCCAGCAGCTTGCAGGGACAGAGCTATGGCTACACCTTC. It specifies CASSLQGQSYGYTF.

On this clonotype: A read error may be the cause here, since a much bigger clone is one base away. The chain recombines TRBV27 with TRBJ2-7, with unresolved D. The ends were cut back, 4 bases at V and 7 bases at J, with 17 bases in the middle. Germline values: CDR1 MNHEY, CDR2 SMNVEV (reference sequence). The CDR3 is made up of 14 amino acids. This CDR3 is CASSSHRRNREQYF. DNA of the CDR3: TGTGCCAGCAGTTCCCACAGACGTAATCGGGAGCAGTACTTC.

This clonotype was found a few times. CDR3 sequence reads: CASAPRTRSETQYF. As DNA, the CDR3 is TGTGCCAGCGCCCCCCGCACCCGGTCGGAGACCCAGTACTTC. The V gene is TRBV6-2 or TRBV6-3, the J gene TRBJ2-5; D uncertain. Looked up from germline, CDR1 is MNHEY and CDR2 is SVGEGT. The CDR3 contains 14 residues. The V end lost 8 bases, the J end lost 5 bases, and 18 bases lay between the germline ends.

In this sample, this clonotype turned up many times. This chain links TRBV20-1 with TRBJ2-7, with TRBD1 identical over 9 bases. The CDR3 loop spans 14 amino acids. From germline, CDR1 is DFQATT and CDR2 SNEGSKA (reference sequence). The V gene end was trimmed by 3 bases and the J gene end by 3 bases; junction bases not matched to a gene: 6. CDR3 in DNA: TGCAGTGCTAGCGGTGACAGGGGGGGCTACGAGCAGTACTTC. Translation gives CSASGDRGGYEQYF.

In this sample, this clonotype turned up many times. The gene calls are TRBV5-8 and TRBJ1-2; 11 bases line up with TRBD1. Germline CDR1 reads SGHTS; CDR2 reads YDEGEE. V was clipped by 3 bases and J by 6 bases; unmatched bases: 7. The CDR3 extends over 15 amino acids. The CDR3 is CASSSQDRGRDGYTF. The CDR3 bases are TGTGCCAGCAGCTCCCAGGACAGGGGGCGGGATGGCTACACCTTC. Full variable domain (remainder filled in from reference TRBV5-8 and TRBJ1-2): EAGVTQSPTHLIKTRGQQATLRCSPISGHTSVYWYQQALGLGLQFLLWYDEGEERNRGNFPPRFSGRQFPNYSSELNVNALELEDSALYLCASSSQDRGRDGYTFGSGTRLTVV.

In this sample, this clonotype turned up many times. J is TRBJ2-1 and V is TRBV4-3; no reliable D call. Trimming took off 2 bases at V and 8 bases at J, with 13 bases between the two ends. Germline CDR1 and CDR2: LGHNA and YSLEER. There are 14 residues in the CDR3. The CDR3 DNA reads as TGCGCCAGCAGCCAAAGTTGGCGTTTCGATGAGCAGTTCTTC. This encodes CASSQSWRFDEQFF.

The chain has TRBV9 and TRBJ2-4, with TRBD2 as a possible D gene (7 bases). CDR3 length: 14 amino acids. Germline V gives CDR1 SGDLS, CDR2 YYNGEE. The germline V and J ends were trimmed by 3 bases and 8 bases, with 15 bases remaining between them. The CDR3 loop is CASSGGGGDHIQYF. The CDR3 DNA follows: TGTGCCAGCAGCGGGGGAGGGGGAGATCACATTCAGTACTTC.

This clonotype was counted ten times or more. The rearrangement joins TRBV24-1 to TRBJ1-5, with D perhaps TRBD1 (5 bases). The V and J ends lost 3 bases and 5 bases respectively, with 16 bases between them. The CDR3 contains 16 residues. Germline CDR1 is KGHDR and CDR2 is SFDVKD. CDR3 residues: CATSDPLQGSDQPQHF. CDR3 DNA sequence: TGTGCCACCAGTGATCCTCTTCAGGGCTCAGATCAGCCCCAGCATTTT.

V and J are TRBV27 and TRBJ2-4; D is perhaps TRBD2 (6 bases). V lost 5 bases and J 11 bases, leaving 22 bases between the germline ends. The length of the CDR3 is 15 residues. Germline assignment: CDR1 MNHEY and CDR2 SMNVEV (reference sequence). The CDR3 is CASSGGEEGWDFQYF. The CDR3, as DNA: TGTGCCAGCAGTGGAGGGGAGGAGGGATGGGACTTTCAGTACTTC.